This T cell receptor (beta chain) was found in a study of cytomegalovirus exposure and HLA in healthy donors. Study outcomes and limitations: The study carried out a later analysis of TCR beta sequences. It associated approximately 17,000 of them with specific HLA alleles at a false discovery rate of 0.05.

The germline V gene encodes CDR1 ENHRY and CDR2 SYGVKD. Trimming took 5 bases from V and 0 from J, leaving 12 bases between them. This CDR3 is built from 15 residues. Comments on this clone: Its specificity is unknown.

This PCR relied on a set of 60 Vbeta primers and 13 Jbeta primers. Assay used: immunoSEQ multiplex PCR; TCRdb lists only in-frame clones, some missing. There are about 67,000 clones in the sample; 70% to 90% occur only once, and roughly 2.9% lies in the top ten. This chain connects TRBV10-3 to TRBJ2-3, with D possibly matching TRBD2 (6 bases). The material sequenced was PBMCs. The source of this sequence is a woman aged 25-40 years in good health and CMV-seronegative. The chain's CDR3 is CAISRDFPSTDTQYF. Here the CDR3 DNA reads TGTGCCATCAGTCGGGACTTCCCAAGCACAGATACGCAGTATTTT.